This T cell receptor beta chain stems from a study of identical twins' blood T cells. TCRdb re-called the 5' RACE reads through MiXCR, storing one row per CDR3 protein. This sample has fewer than 450,000 distinct CDR3 sequences; more than 25% occur once, and the top ten carry 6% to 7%. Germline V gives CDR1 SGHDT, CDR2 YYEEEE. V was cut by 6 bases and J by 9 bases, with 19 bases left in between. The CDR3 consists of 13 residues. This clonotype has a single count. The clonotype originates from a woman aged 18 to 50 in good health. The sample consisted of PBMCs. The chain combines TRBV5-6 with TRBJ2-7; tentatively, D is TRBD2 (6 bases). The CDR3 nucleotides read TGTGCCAGCACGCTCGGGAGTATCGGCGGGCAGTACTTC. It encodes CASTLGSIGGQYF.